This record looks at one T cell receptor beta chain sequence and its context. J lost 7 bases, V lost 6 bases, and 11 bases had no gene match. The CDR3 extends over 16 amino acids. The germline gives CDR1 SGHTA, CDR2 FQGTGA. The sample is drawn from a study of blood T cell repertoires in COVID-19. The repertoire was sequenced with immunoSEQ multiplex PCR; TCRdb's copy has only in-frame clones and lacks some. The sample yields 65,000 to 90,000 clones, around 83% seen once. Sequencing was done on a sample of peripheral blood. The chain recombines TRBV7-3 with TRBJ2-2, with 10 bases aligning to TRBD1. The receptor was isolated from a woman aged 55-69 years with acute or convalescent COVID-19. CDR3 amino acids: CASRLPGQGFGGELFF. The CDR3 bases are TGTGCCAGCAGGCTGCCGGGACAGGGGTTTGGCGGGGAGCTGTTTTTT.